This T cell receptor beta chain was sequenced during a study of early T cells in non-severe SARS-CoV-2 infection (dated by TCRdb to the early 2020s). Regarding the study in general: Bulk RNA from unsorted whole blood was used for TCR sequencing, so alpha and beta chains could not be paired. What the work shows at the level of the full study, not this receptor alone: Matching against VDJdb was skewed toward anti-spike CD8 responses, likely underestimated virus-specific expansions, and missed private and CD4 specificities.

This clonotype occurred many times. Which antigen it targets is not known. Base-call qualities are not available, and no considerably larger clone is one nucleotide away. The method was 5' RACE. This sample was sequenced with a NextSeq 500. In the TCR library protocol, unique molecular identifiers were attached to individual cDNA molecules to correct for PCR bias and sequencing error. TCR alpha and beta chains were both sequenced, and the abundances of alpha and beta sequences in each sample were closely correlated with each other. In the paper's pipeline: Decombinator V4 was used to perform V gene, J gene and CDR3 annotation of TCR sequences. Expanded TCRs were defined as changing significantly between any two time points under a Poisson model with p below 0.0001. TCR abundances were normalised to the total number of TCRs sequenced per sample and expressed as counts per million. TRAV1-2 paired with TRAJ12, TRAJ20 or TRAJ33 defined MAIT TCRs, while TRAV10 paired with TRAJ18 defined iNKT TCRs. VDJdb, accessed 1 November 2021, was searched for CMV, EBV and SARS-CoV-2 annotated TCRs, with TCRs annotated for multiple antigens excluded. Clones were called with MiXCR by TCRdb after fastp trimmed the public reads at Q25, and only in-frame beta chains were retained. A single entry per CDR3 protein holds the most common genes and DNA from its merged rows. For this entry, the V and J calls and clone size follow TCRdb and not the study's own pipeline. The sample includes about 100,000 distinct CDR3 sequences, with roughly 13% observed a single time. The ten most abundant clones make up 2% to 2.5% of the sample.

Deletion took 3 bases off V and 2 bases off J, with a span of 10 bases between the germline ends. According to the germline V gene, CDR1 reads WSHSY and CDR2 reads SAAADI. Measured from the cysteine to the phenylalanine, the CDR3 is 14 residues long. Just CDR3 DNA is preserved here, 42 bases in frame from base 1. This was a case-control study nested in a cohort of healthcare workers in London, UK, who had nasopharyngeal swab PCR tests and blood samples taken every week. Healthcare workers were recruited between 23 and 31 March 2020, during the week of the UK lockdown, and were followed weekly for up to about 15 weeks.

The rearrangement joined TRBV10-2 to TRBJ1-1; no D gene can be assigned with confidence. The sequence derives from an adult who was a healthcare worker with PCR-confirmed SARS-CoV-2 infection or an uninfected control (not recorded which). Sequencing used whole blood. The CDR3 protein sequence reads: CASSDLSLNTEAFF. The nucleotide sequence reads TGCGCCAGCAGTGACCTGTCACTAAACACTGAAGCTTTCTTT.